This T cell receptor beta chain was captured in a study of T cell responses to AZD1222 COVID-19 vaccine. Germline loops: CDR1 MGHDK, CDR2 SYGVNS. V lost 7 bases and J 5 bases, leaving 7 bases between the germline ends. The CDR3 totals 11 residues. Study results and caveats: Most donors were white British and more were female, and clonal diversity was possibly underestimated. Spike regions recognized by vaccine-associated CD4 TCRs spanned the protein, led by 160-218 and 743-854. Compared with day 0, the breadth and depth of the Spike-specific TCR repertoire rose significantly after two doses of AZD1222.

Sequenced by immunoSEQ multiplex PCR; TCRdb stores in-frame clones only, minus some. The sample records about 150,000 clones, about 86% being singletons. About this clone itself: Antigen: not known.

J is TRBJ2-3 and V is TRBV25-1; D remains ambiguous. The TCR originated in an adult in good health. The specimen comprised peripheral blood, sampled on day 0 of MenACWY control vaccination. The CDR3 bases are TGTGCCAGCACGTCCGGAGATACGCAGTATTTT. Translated: CASTSGDTQYF.